The present T cell receptor (beta chain) was sequenced within a study of regulatory T cells in long-lasting Graves disease. Relying on iRepertoire HTBI primers and Arm-PCR of CDR3 regions, the team built TCR beta libraries. TCRdb redid the calling of the multiplex PCR reads with MiXCR, one entry per CDR3 protein. The sample includes hundreds of thousands of distinct CDR3 sequences, approximately 15% seen only once; the top ten take roughly 29%. The CDR3 contains 16 residues. V was shortened by 4 bases and J by 1 base, with 15 bases between the two germline ends. Germline lookup yields CDR1 KGHSH and CDR2 LQKENI. This clonotype was detected many times. Time point noted: newly diagnosed GD, antithyroid drugs for less than 3 months. Making the TCR library involved RNA that had been extracted from PBMCs. The same data also went into a second study, on T cells in Graves' hyperthyroidism and ophthalmopathy.

The sequencing used peripheral blood mononuclear cells (PBMCs), collected at new diagnosis, from a patient treated with antithyroid drugs. This receptor was identified in a middle-aged man with Graves disease. This sequence joins TRBV18 and TRBJ2-3, with D tentatively TRBD2 (6 bases). The CDR3 loop is CASSRRSGRRTDTQYF. CDR3 bases: TGTGCCAGCTCACGACGCTCAGGGAGGCGCACAGATACGCAGTATTTT. Variable domain in full (rest from reference TRBV18 and TRBJ2-3): NAGVMQNPRHLVRRRGQEARLRCSPMKGHSHVYWYRQLPEEGLKFMVYLQKENIIDESGMPKERFSAEFPKEGPSILRIQQVVRGDSAAYFCASSRRSGRRTDTQYFGPGTRLTVL.